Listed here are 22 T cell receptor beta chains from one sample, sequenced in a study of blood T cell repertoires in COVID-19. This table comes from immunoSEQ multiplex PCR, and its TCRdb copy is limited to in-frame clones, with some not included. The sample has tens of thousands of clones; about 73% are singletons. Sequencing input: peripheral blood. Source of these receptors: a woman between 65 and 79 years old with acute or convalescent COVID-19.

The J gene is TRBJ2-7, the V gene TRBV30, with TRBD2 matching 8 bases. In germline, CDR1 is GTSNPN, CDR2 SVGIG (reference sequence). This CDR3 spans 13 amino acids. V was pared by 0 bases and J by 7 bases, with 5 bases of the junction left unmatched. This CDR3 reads CAWSVREGGEQYF. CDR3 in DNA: TGTGCCTGGAGTGTACGGGAGGGGGGTGAGCAGTACTTC.

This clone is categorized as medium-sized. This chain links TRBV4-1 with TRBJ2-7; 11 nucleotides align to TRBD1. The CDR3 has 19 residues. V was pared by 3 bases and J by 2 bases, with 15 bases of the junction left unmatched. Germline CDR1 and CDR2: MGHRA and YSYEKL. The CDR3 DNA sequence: TGCGCCAGCAGCCAGGGTACAGCGGGACAGGGGGTTGTGGCCTACGAGCAGTACTTC. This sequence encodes CASSQGTAGQGVVAYEQYF.

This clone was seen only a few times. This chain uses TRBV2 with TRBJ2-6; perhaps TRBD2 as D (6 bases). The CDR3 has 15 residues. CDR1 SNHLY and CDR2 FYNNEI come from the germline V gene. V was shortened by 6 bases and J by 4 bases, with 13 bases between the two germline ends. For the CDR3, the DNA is TGTGCCAGCAGGAACCGCGGGGAAGGGGCCAACGTCCTGACTTTC. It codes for CASRNRGEGANVLTF.

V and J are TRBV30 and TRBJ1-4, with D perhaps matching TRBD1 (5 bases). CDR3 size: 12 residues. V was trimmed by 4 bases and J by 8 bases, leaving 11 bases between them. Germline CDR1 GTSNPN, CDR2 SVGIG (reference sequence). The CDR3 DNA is TGTGCCTGGACAGGGTCTAGAGAAAAACTGTTTTTT. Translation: CAWTGSREKLFF.

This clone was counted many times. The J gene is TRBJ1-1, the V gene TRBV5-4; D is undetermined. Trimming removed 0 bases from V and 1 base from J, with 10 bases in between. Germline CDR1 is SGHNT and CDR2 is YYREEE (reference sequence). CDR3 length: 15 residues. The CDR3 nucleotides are TGTGCCAGCAGCTTGGTACCGGTTGCGAACACTGAAGCTTTCTTT. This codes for CASSLVPVANTEAFF.

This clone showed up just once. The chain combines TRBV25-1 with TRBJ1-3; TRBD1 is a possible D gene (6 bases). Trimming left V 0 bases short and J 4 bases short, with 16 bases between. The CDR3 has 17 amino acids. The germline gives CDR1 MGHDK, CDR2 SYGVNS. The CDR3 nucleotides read TGTGCCAGCAGTGAATATCTCACCGCAGGGGCGGGAAACACCATATATTTT. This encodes CASSEYLTAGAGNTIYF.

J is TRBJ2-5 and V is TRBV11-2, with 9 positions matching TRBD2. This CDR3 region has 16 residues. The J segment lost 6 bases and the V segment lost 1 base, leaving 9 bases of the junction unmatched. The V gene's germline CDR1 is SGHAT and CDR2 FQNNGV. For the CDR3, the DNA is TGTGCCAGCAGCTTAGGGGCGGGGGGGCCGTCAAAGACCCAGTACTTC. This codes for CASSLGAGGPSKTQYF. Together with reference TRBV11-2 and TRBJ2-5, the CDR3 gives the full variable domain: EAGVAQSPRYKIIEKRQSVAFWCNPISGHATLYWYQQILGQGPKLLIQFQNNGVVDDSQLPKDRFSAERLKGVDSTLKIQPAKLEDSAVYLCASSLGAGGPSKTQYFGPGTRLLVL.

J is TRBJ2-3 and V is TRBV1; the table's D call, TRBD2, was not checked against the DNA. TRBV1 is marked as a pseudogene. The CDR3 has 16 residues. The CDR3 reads CTSSPPGSGGRDTQYF. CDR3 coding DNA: TGCACCAGCAGCCCCCCAGGGAGCGGGGGGAGGGATACGCAGTATTTT.

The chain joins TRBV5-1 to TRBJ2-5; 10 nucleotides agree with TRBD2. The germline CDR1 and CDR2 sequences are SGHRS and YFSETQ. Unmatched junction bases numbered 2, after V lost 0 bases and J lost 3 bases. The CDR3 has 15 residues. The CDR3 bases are TGCGCCAGCAGCTTGGGTCTAGCGGGGGAAGAGACCCAGTACTTC. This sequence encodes CASSLGLAGEETQYF.

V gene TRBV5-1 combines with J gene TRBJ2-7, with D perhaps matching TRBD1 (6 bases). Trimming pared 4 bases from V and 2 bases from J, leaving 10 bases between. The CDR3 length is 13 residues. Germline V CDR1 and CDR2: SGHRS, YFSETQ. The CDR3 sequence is CASSTNRAYEQYF. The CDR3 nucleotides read TGCGCCAGCAGCACCAACAGGGCCTACGAGCAGTACTTC.

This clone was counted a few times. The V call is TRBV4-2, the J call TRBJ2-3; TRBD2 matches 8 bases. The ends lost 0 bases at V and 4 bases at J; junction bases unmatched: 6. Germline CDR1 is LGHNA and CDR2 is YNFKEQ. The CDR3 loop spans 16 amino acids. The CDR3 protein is CASSQDVSGGADTQYF. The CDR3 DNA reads TGTGCCAGCAGCCAAGATGTAAGCGGGGGCGCAGATACGCAGTATTTT.

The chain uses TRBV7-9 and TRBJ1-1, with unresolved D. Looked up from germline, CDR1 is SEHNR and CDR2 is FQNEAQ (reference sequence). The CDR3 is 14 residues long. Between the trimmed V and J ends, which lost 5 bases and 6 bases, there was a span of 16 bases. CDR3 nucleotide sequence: TGTGCCAGCAGCCCCCGCGGGTCTCGAGCTGAAGCTTTCTTT. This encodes CASSPRGSRAEAFF.

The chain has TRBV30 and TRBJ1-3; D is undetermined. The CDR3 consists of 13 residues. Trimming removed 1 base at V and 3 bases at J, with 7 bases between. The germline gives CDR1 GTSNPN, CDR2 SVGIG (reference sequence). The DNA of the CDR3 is TGTGCCTGGAGTGAGTGGAGTGGAAACACCATATATTTT. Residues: CAWSEWSGNTIYF.

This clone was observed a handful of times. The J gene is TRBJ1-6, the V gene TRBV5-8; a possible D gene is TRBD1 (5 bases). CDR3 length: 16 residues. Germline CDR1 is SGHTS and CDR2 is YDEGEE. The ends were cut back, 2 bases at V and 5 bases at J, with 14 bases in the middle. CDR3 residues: CASSFSETENNSPLHF. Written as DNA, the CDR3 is TGTGCCAGCAGCTTCTCGGAGACAGAAAATAATTCACCCCTCCACTTT. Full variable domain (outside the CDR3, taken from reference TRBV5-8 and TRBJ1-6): EAGVTQSPTHLIKTRGQQATLRCSPISGHTSVYWYQQALGLGLQFLLWYDEGEERNRGNFPPRFSGRQFPNYSSELNVNALELEDSALYLCASSFSETENNSPLHFGNGTRLTVT.

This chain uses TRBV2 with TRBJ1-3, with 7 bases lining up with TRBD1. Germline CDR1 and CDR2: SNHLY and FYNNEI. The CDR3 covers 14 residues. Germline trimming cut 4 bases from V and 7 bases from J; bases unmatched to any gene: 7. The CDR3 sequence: CASSAEGQRNTIYF. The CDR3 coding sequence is TGTGCCAGCAGTGCTGAGGGACAGAGGAACACCATATATTTT.

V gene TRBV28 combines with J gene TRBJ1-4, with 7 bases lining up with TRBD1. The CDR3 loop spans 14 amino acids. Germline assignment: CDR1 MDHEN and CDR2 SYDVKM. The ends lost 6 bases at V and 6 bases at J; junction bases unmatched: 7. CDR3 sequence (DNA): TGTGCCAGCAGACGACAGGGCTTTGATGAAAAACTGTTTTTT. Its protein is CASRRQGFDEKLFF. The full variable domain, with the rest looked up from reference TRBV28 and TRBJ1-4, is DVKVTQSSRYLVKRTGEKVFLECVQDMDHENMFWYRQDPGLGLRLIYFSYDVKMKEKGDIPEGYSVSREKKERFSLILESASTNQTSMYLCASRRQGFDEKLFFGSGTQLSVL.

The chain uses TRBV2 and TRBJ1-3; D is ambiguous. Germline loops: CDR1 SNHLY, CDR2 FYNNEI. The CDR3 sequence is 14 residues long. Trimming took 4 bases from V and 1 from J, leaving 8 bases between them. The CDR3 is CASSVKESGNTIYF. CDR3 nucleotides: TGTGCCAGCAGTGTGAAGGAGTCTGGAAACACCATATATTTT. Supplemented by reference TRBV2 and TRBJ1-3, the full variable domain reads EPEVTQTPSHQVTQMGQEVILRCVPISNHLYFYWYRQILGQKVEFLVSFYNNEISEKSEIFDDQFSVERPDGSNFTLKIRSTKLEDSAMYFCASSVKESGNTIYFGEGSWLTVV.

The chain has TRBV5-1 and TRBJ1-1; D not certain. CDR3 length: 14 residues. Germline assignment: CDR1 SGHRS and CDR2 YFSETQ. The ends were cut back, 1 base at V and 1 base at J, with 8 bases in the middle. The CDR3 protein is CASSLNGGNTEAFF. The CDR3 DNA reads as TGCGCCAGCAGCTTGAACGGCGGGAACACTGAAGCTTTCTTT.

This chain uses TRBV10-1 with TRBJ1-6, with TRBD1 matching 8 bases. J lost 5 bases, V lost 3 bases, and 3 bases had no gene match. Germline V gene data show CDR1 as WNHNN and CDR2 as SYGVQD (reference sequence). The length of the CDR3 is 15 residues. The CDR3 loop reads CASSEGQGNNSPLHF. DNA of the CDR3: TGCGCCAGCAGTGAAGGACAGGGAAATAATTCACCCCTCCACTTT.

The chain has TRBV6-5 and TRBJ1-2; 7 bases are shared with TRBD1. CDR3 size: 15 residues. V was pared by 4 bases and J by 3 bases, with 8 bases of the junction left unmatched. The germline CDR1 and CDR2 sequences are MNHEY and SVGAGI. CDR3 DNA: TGTGCCAGCAGTTTCCCCAGGGGGTTGGACTATGGCTACACCTTC. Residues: CASSFPRGLDYGYTF.

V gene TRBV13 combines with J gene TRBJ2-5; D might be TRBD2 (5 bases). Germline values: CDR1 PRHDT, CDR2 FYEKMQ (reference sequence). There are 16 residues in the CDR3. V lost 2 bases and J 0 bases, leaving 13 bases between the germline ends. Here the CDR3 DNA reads TGTGCCAGCAGCTTACTGCGGGCAGCCTACCAAGAGACCCAGTACTTC. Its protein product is CASSLLRAAYQETQYF.

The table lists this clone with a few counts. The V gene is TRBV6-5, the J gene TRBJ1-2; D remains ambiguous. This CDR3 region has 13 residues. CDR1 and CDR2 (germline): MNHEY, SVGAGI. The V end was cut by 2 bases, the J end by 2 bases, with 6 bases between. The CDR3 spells CASSYGQNYGYTF. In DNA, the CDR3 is TGTGCCAGCAGTTACGGGCAGAACTATGGCTACACCTTC.